Listed below are T cell receptor beta chains from one sample, sequenced in a study of graft-versus-host responses after intestinal transplantation. Assay used: immunoSEQ multiplex PCR; TCRdb lists only in-frame clones, some missing. The repertoire holds about 19,000 clones, with 35% to 45% as singletons. The input for sequencing was alloreactive CD4+ T cells from a mixed lymphocyte reaction culture, taken before intestinal transplant. All receptors come from a human patient who received an intestinal transplant. Both conserved end residues are part of each CDR3. Each record gives: CDR3 length, J gene, V gene, CDR3 protein.

>17|TRBJ1-6|TRBV7-9
CASSGDPDSRGRSPLHF
>12|TRBJ2-5|TRBV10-2
CASGLAPETQYF
>15|TRBJ1-5|TRBV5-6
CASSLGGFSNQPQHF
>15|TRBJ2-3|TRBV5-4
CASSIKGVVFDTQYF
>12|TRBJ2-7|TRBV5-1
CASSWTTGEQYF
>13|TRBJ1-1|TRBV6-5
CASRRSGTGVAFF
>11|TRBJ2-1|TRBV5-1
CASSLEHEQFF
>15|TRBJ1-6|TRBV19
CASSIGGGRHSPLHF
>16|TRBJ1-5|TRBV4-1
CASSQEASGDNQPQHF
>15|TRBJ2-5|TRBV5-1
CASSRGRTGGETQYF
>14|TRBJ1-2|TRBV6-6
CASSATGSHYGYTF
>17|TRBJ2-5|TRBV9
CASSARGLSDRGETQYF
>13|TRBJ1-5|TRBV18
CASSEQAARPQHF
>13|TRBJ2-7|TRBV7-9
CASSSVRVYEQYF
>15|TRBJ2-7|TRBV7-9
CASSLAGTLVGEQYF
>11|TRBJ2-1|TRBV19
CASSKLREQFF
>15|TRBJ2-3|TRBV18
CASSSDSLSTDTQYF
>14|TRBJ1-1|TRBV11-3
CASSLGHMNTEAFF
>15|TRBJ1-1|TRBV14
CASSPWRGQSAEAFF
>14|TRBJ1-1|TRBV6-5
CASSYQRVGTEAFF
>12|TRBJ2-7|TRBV29-1
CSVGDTPGEQYF
>13|TRBJ1-2|TRBV6-5
CAISEAGPFGYTF
>15|TRBJ2-7|TRBV7-2
CASSFDGGFSYEQYF
>14|TRBJ1-4|TRBV7-9
CASSFWSVDEKLFF
>15|TRBJ2-7|TRBV18
CASSEGGLSLYEQYF
>14|TRBJ2-3|TRBV9
CASSPGHSTDTQYF
>15|TRBJ2-5|TRBV2
CASSPPLAVQETQYF
>14|TRBJ2-7|TRBV5-1
CASSPGQGAGEQYF
>16|TRBJ2-5|TRBV7-3
CASSQTGGSGAETQYF
>15|TRBJ2-5|TRBV2
CASRNRDSYQETQYF
>13|TRBJ1-5|TRBV30
CAWSVRGDQPQHF
>12|TRBJ2-1|TRBV6-5
CASSSLGYGQFF
>15|TRBJ2-3|TRBV2
CASNARGTRKDTQYF
>12|TRBJ2-4|TRBV27
CASSLLGGIQYF
>17|TRBJ2-3|TRBV5-1
CASSGALRGGRTDTQYF
>11|TRBJ1-1|TRBV15
CATRRNTEAFF
>15|TRBJ2-7|TRBV7-8
CASSLGGGHSYEQYF
>14|TRBJ2-7|TRBV5-6
CASSFGTGLYEQYF
>15|TRBJ2-3|TRBV5-5
CASSFSASLGDTQYF
>15|TRBJ2-2|TRBV6-1
CATSRGGARTGELFF
>17|TRBJ1-5|TRBV4-1
CASSQGSRGVGNQPQHF
>18|TRBJ2-6|TRBV25-1
CASSGLGGRLAGANVLTF
>13|TRBJ2-7|TRBV12-5
CASGLGLAYEQYF
>13|TRBJ1-2|TRBV11-2
CASSSGGYYGYTF
>16|TRBJ2-2|TRBV19
CASSLMGQANTGELFF
>13|TRBJ2-5|TRBV6-1
CASIGGVGETQYF
>14|TRBJ2-3|TRBV5-1
CASSFAGVADTQYF
>16|TRBJ1-4|TRBV19
CASRFTAGTGGGKLFF
>15|TRBJ2-3|TRBV6-6
CASTIGSRVADTQYF